The following is a TCR beta chain sequence with its context. The sample is drawn from a study of control samples from healthy donors and cancer patients. Here immunoSEQ multiplex PCR was the method, and the copy in TCRdb shows in-frame clones only, minus some. The sample contains roughly 120,000 clones, about 95% of which appear only once. The CDR3 totals 13 residues. Germline CDR1 WNHNN, CDR2 SYGVQD (reference sequence). V was cut by 3 bases and J by 2 bases, with 8 bases left in between. The chain joins TRBV10-1 to TRBJ2-7, with a possible D match to TRBD1 (6 bases). This clonotype originated in a man between 25 and 39 years old in good health. Source material: blood. CDR3 in amino acids: CASSEKGAYEQYF. DNA for the CDR3: TGCGCCAGCAGTGAAAAGGGGGCCTACGAGCAGTACTTC.